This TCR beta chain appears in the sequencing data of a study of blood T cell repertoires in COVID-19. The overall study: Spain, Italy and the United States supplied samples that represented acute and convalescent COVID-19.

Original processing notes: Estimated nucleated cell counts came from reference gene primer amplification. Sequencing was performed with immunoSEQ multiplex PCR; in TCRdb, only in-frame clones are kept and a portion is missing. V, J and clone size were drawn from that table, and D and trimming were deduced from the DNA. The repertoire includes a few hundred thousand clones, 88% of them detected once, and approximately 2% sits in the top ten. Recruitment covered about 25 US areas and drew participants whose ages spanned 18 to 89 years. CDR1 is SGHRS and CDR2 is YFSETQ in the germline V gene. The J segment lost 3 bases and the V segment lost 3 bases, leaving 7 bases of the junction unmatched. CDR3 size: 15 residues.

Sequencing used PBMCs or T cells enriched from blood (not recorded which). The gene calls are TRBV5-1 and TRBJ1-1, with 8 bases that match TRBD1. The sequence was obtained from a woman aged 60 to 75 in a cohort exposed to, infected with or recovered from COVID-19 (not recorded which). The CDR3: CASSSSQGAHTEAFF. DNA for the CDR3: TGCGCCAGCAGCTCTTCTCAGGGGGCGCACACTGAAGCTTTCTTT.